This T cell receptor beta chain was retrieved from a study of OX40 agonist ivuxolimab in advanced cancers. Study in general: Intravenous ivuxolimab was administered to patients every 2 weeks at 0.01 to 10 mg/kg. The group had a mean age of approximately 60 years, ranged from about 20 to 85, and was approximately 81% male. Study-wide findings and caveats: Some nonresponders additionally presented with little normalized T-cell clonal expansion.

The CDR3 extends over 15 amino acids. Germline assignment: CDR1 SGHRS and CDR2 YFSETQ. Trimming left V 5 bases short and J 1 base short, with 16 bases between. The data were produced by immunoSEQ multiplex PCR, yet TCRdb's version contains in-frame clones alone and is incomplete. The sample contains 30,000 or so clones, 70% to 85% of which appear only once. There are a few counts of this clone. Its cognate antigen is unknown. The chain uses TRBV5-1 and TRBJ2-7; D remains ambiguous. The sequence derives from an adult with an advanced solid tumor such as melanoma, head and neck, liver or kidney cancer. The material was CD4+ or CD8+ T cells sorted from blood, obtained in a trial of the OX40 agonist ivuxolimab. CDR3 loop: CASRAFVYGSYEQYF. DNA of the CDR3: TGCGCCAGCAGAGCCTTTGTGTACGGTTCCTACGAGCAGTACTTC.